The present TCR beta chain was sequenced within a study of blood T cell repertoires in COVID-19. Study-wide context: PBMCs, B-cell-depleted T cells, or T cells were the source of the cDNA or gDNA that made up the material.

Produced via immunoSEQ multiplex PCR; TCRdb's table is partial and in-frame only. Altogether 200,000 to 250,000 clones are present, roughly 80% being singletons, with the ten largest covering less than 11%. V trimming: 0 bases; J trimming: 1 base; junction bases outside the gene matches: 4. CDR1 is ENHRY, CDR2 SYGVKD, per germline. The CDR3 length is 17 residues. The clonotype comes from a woman aged 80 or over with acute or convalescent COVID-19. V gene TRBV10-3 combines with J gene TRBJ2-3; 10 bases agree with TRBD2. Material: peripheral blood. The CDR3 coding sequence is TGTGCCATCAGTGAGTCTGGGCTAGCGGGGGGCACAGATACGCAGTATTTT. Residues: CAISESGLAGGTDTQYF.